The clone carrying this T cell receptor beta chain has more than one count but fewer than ten. Those enrolled in Seattle joined during active infection and were followed longitudinally afterward. This record comes from a study of blood T cell repertoires in COVID-19. Across the whole study: In each case, the material was cDNA or gDNA derived from T cells, B-cell-depleted T cells, or PBMCs.

The authors' processing: Estimation of nucleated cell counts was performed using reference gene primer amplification. The protocol was immunoSEQ multiplex PCR, while the TCRdb copy is restricted to in-frame clones and leaves out a portion. V, J and clone size reflect that table, while D and trimming were determined from the DNA. The sample shows tens of thousands of clones, around 80% of them seen only once. The TCR comes from a man aged 25-40 years with COVID-19, enrolled during active disease. Material for sequencing was peripheral blood.

CDR3 residues: CASSQGAGTPGTDTQYF. DNA of the CDR3: TGCGCCAGCAGCCAGGGAGCGGGGACCCCTGGCACAGATACGCAGTATTTT. This rearrangement joins TRBV5-1 to TRBJ2-3, with TRBD2 matching 7 bases. CDR3 length: 17 residues. The germline V gene has CDR1 SGHRS and CDR2 YFSETQ. V trimming: 4 bases; J trimming: 1 base; junction bases outside the gene matches: 12.